The 32 T cell receptor beta chains listed next were all sequenced from one sample in a study of blood T cell repertoires in COVID-19. Clones were read by immunoSEQ multiplex PCR, and TCRdb kept only the in-frame ones, dropping some. The sample has approximately 97,000 clones, 70% to 90% seen once; the top ten hold 2% to 2.5%. The sample comprised peripheral blood. The receptors here all came from a middle-aged man with active COVID-19.

J is TRBJ2-3 and V is TRBV27; TRBD2 matches 10 bases. Germline trimming cut 4 bases from V and 7 bases from J; bases unmatched to any gene: 5. The CDR3 loop spans 14 amino acids. Germline V gene lookup returns CDR1 MNHEY and CDR2 SMNVEV (reference sequence). CDR3 sequence: CASSWASGGNTQYF. The CDR3 nucleotides read TGTGCCAGCAGTTGGGCTAGCGGGGGAAATACGCAGTATTTT.

V usage is TRBV18 and J usage is TRBJ1-1; possibly TRBD1 for D (6 bases). V lost 3 bases and J lost 0, with 14 bases in between. The CDR3 contains 16 residues. The germline V gene encodes CDR1 KGHSH and CDR2 LQKENI. Here the CDR3 DNA reads TGTGCCAGCTCACCTGGAGGGGAGGGGGTGAACACTGAAGCTTTCTTT. This gives the protein CASSPGGEGVNTEAFF.

This rearrangement joins TRBV7-8 to TRBJ2-7; TRBD1 agrees at 9 bases. CDR3 length: 16 amino acids. CDR1 SGHVS and CDR2 FQNEAQ come from the germline V gene. Trimming cost V 2 bases and J 3 bases; bases outside gene matches: 8. This CDR3 reads CASSLKLGQGNYEQYF. The CDR3 bases are TGTGCCAGCAGCTTAAAGTTAGGACAGGGGAACTACGAGCAGTACTTC.

V gene TRBV11-1 combines with J gene TRBJ2-2; the D gene is possibly TRBD1 (6 bases). Trimming took 8 bases from V and 0 from J, leaving 16 bases between them. From germline, CDR1 is SGHAT and CDR2 FQDESV (reference sequence). The CDR3 loop spans 16 amino acids. CDR3 coding DNA: TGTGCCAGCCTGCCGGGACAAGGATCGAACACCGGGGAGCTGTTTTTT. Translating it yields CASLPGQGSNTGELFF.

This clone has only one observation. The chain is built from TRBV5-8 and TRBJ1-1; D may be TRBD1 (5 bases). Germline V gives CDR1 SGHTS, CDR2 YDEGEE. V was clipped by 1 base and J by 10 bases, with 14 bases between them. CDR3 length: 13 amino acids. CDR3 DNA: TGTGCCAGCAGCTTGCGCAGGGTGGAGCGAGCTTTCTTT. This encodes CASSLRRVERAFF.

This chain links TRBV20-1 with TRBJ1-2; maybe TRBD1 (6 bases). The CDR3 extends over 15 amino acids. Trimming removed 3 bases at V and 8 bases at J, with 22 bases between. Germline V gene data show CDR1 as DFQATT and CDR2 as SNEGSKA (reference sequence). CDR3 region: CSASVTPNGQPGYTF. The DNA for the CDR3 is TGCAGTGCTAGTGTAACCCCCAACGGACAGCCCGGCTACACCTTC.

The chain has TRBV3-1 (or the pseudogene TRBV3-2) and TRBJ2-2; 9 bases are a match to TRBD1. The CDR3 is 13 amino acids. Trimming took 1 base from V and 15 from J; bases not matched to a gene: 6. Per the germline V gene, CDR1 is LGHDT and CDR2 is YNNKEL (reference sequence). CDR3: CASSQARGTGLFF. As DNA, the CDR3 is TGTGCCAGCAGCCAAGCAAGGGGGACAGGGTTGTTTTTT.

V is TRBV18 and J is TRBJ1-1; tentative D call: TRBD1 (5 bases). Germline CDR1 is KGHSH and CDR2 is LQKENI. Trimming removed 3 bases from V and 6 bases from J, with 14 bases in between. This CDR3 region has 14 residues. The CDR3 spells CASSPNRRGPEAFF. DNA of the CDR3: TGTGCCAGCTCACCTAACAGGAGGGGTCCTGAAGCTTTCTTT.

The rearrangement uses TRBV6-6 and TRBJ1-1; no definite D call. CDR1 is MNHNY, CDR2 SVGAGI, per germline (reference sequence). Trimming pared 5 bases from V and 1 base from J, leaving 14 bases between. There are 15 residues in the CDR3. For the CDR3, the DNA is TGTGCCAGCAGTCTCTCGGGCAGCGGGAACACTGAAGCTTTCTTT. It is translated as CASSLSGSGNTEAFF.

The V gene is TRBV28, the J gene TRBJ2-5; TRBD2 agrees at 8 bases. Trimming at V came to 6 bases and at J to 2 bases, leaving 8 bases not matched to a gene. The germline gives CDR1 MDHEN, CDR2 SYDVKM. CDR3 length equals 15 residues. In nucleotides, the CDR3 is TGTGCCAGCAGCCCTGCGGGACTAGGACAAGAGACCCAGTACTTC. This encodes CASSPAGLGQETQYF.

This clone was seen only a few times. The rearrangement links TRBV28 to TRBJ1-1; perhaps TRBD1 as D (5 bases). The CDR3 length is 14 residues. Germline values: CDR1 MDHEN, CDR2 SYDVKM. The germline V and J ends were trimmed by 8 bases and 0 bases, with 13 bases remaining between them. Written as DNA, the CDR3 is TGTGCCAGCGGGACGGGGGTTATGAACACTGAAGCTTTCTTT. It translates to CASGTGVMNTEAFF.

The chain has TRBV5-1 and TRBJ2-5; 11 bases match TRBD1. With 5 bases clipped from V and 4 bases from J, the junction kept 10 bases outside the gene matches. Germline-derived CDR1 and CDR2 are SGHRS and YFSETQ. The length of the CDR3 is 16 residues. The CDR3 sequence: CASRTGQGGFRETQYF. The CDR3 DNA reads as TGCGCCAGCAGAACGGGACAGGGGGGTTTTCGAGAGACCCAGTACTTC.

V gene TRBV5-8 combines with J gene TRBJ2-7; TRBD1 matches 8 bases. The CDR3 spans 19 residues. The V gene's germline CDR1 is SGHTS and CDR2 YDEGEE. After removal of 3 bases from V and 2 bases from J, the junction contained 19 bases not matched to a gene. DNA of the CDR3: TGTGCCAGCAGCTCTACAGGGGGGCAGCTCGGCCGTTGGCCCTACGAGCAGTACTTC. It codes for CASSSTGGQLGRWPYEQYF.

V usage is TRBV5-1 and J usage is TRBJ2-7; 7 positions match TRBD2. Per the germline V gene, CDR1 is SGHRS and CDR2 is YFSETQ. This CDR3 comprises 15 residues. V was clipped by 0 bases and J by 2 bases; unmatched bases: 5. CDR3 region: CASSLGSSGPYEQYF. The CDR3 DNA follows: TGCGCCAGCAGCTTGGGGTCTAGCGGCCCCTACGAGCAGTACTTC.

The chain is built from TRBV6-6 and TRBJ1-2; tentatively, D is TRBD1 (6 bases). The length of the CDR3 is 16 residues. V was trimmed by 7 bases and J by 4 bases, leaving 22 bases between them. CDR1 is MNHNY and CDR2 is SVGAGI in the germline V gene (reference sequence). Here the CDR3 reads CASTHTTGTPIYGYTF. Here the CDR3 DNA reads TGTGCCAGCACCCATACAACAGGGACCCCCATCTATGGCTACACCTTC.

The rearrangement links TRBV9 to TRBJ1-2, with D possibly being TRBD1 (6 bases). The CDR3 length is 15 residues. Trimming cost V 4 bases and J 1 base, with 14 bases left between them. The V gene's germline CDR1 is SGDLS and CDR2 YYNGEE. The CDR3 nucleotides are TGTGCCAGCAGCAGCTTCCGGACAGATAACTATGGCTACACCTTC. It is translated as CASSSFRTDNYGYTF.

This chain links TRBV5-1 with TRBJ1-1, with 10 bases lining up with TRBD1. Trimming at V came to 4 bases and at J to 5 bases, leaving 11 bases not matched to a gene. Germline loops: CDR1 SGHRS, CDR2 YFSETQ. The CDR3 length is 16 residues. The CDR3, as DNA: TGCGCCAGCAGCCGGTACGGACAGGGGGAAATGACTGAAGCTTTCTTT. Protein product: CASSRYGQGEMTEAFF.

This chain joins TRBV11-1 and TRBJ2-3, with D perhaps matching TRBD2 (6 bases). V dropped 8 bases and J dropped 10 bases, with 22 bases sitting between them. This CDR3 region has 14 residues. Looked up from germline, CDR1 is SGHAT and CDR2 is FQDESV (reference sequence). The CDR3 reads CASAVPGLPQAQYF. CDR3 in DNA: TGTGCCAGCGCCGTCCCGGGACTGCCACAGGCGCAGTATTTT.

The chain uses TRBV27 and TRBJ1-5; 7 bases map to TRBD1. The germline CDR1 and CDR2 sequences are MNHEY and SMNVEV (reference sequence). V lost 3 bases and J lost 7; bases outside the gene matches: 6. The CDR3 length is 14 residues. CDR3 residues: CASSLDRFAQPQHF. The CDR3 DNA reads as TGTGCCAGCAGTTTGGACAGGTTCGCCCAGCCCCAGCATTTT.

The rearrangement links TRBV2 to TRBJ2-1; perhaps TRBD1 as D (5 bases). Trimming shortened V by 11 bases and J by 2 bases, and 16 bases separated the two germline ends. Looked up from germline, CDR1 is SNHLY and CDR2 is FYNNEI. This CDR3 has 14 residues. The DNA of the CDR3 is TGTGCCGGGGCCCCAAGGGTCACCTACAATGAGCAGTTCTTC. This encodes CAGAPRVTYNEQFF.

The CDR3 DNA sequence: TGTGCCAGCGGACCAGGGGTGTGTCAGCCCCAGCATTTT. Translated: CASGPGVCQPQHF. The chain employs TRBV6-4 and TRBJ1-5; tentative D call: TRBD1 (6 bases). V was clipped by 8 bases and J by 6 bases, with 14 bases between them. This CDR3 spans 13 amino acids. Germline CDR1 is MRHNA and CDR2 is SNTAGT.

V usage is TRBV10-3 and J usage is TRBJ2-7; 12 positions agree with TRBD1. The CDR3 extends over 17 amino acids. Germline trimming cut 4 bases from V and 5 bases from J; bases unmatched to any gene: 12. Germline values: CDR1 ENHRY, CDR2 SYGVKD. CDR3 DNA sequence: TGTGCCATCAGTGGTGGGGGGCACGGGACAGGGGGCCACGAGCAGTACTTC. Amino acid sequence: CAISGGGHGTGGHEQYF.

This sequence joins TRBV19 and TRBJ2-6, with 7 bases lining up with TRBD1. J gave up 1 base and V 4 bases, and 4 bases lay outside the gene matches. The germline CDR1 and CDR2 sequences are LNHDA and SQIVND (reference sequence). The CDR3 covers 16 residues. For the CDR3, the DNA is TGTGCCAGTAGTACCGACAGGGATTCTGGGGCCAACGTCCTGACTTTC. The encoded protein is CASSTDRDSGANVLTF. Full variable domain (outside the CDR3, taken from reference TRBV19 and TRBJ2-6): DGGITQSPKYLFRKEGQNVTLSCEQNLNHDAMYWYRQDPGQGLRLIYYSQIVNDFQKGDIAEGYSVSREKKESFPLTVTSAQKNPTAFYLCASSTDRDSGANVLTFGAGSRLTVL.

The chain recombines TRBV4-2 with TRBJ2-1, with D unresolved. CDR3 size: 16 residues. Germline CDR1 reads LGHNA; CDR2 reads YNFKEQ. V was cut by 4 bases and J by 7 bases, with 20 bases left in between. DNA for the CDR3: TGTGCCAGCAGCCGTGAGTATGGGCAGGCAGGAAATGAGCAGTTCTTC. Translation: CASSREYGQAGNEQFF.

The chain combines TRBV6-5 with TRBJ1-3, with a possible D match to TRBD1 (5 bases). Germline lookup yields CDR1 MNHEY and CDR2 SVGAGI. This CDR3 region has 13 residues. With 6 bases removed from V and 6 bases from J, the gap between germline ends came to 12 bases. As DNA, the CDR3 is TGTGCCAGCAGCCAGGGAAGTGAAAACACCATATATTTT. It codes for CASSQGSENTIYF.

The chain links TRBV7-3 to TRBJ1-3; perhaps TRBD1 as D (5 bases). The CDR3 spans 16 residues. V lost 4 bases, J lost 0 bases, and 13 bases lay in between. Germline CDR1 is SGHTA and CDR2 is FQGTGA. The CDR3 here is CASSYGDRTSGNTIYF. As DNA, the CDR3 is TGTGCCAGCAGCTATGGAGACAGAACCTCTGGAAACACCATATATTTT.

The rearrangement uses TRBV15 and TRBJ2-5; 11 nucleotides match TRBD2. Losses at the gene ends were 5 bases for V and 10 bases for J; bases not matched to a gene: 6. CDR3 size: 13 residues. Germline V gene sequence: CDR1 LNHNV, CDR2 YYDKDF (reference sequence). The CDR3: CATSVSGGAVQYF. Here the CDR3 DNA reads TGTGCCACCAGCGTTAGCGGGGGGGCGGTCCAGTACTTC.

The chain employs TRBV12-3 or TRBV12-4 and TRBJ1-2; unclear D gene. CDR3 length: 11 amino acids. Trimming left V 3 bases short and J 4 bases short, with 3 bases between. The CDR3 spells CASSFLYGYTF. CDR3 bases: TGTGCCAGCAGTTTCCTCTATGGCTACACCTTC.

V usage is TRBV6-5 and J usage is TRBJ2-3, with unresolved D. The CDR3 sequence is 11 residues long. The germline V gene has CDR1 MNHEY and CDR2 SVGAGI. The V and J ends lost 5 bases and 6 bases respectively, with 6 bases between them. The CDR3 nucleotides are TGTGCCAGCAGTCGGTCCGATACGCAGTATTTT. This gives the protein CASSRSDTQYF.

The rearrangement uses TRBV5-1 and TRBJ2-1; 8 nucleotides align to TRBD2. This CDR3 has 15 amino acids. Germline loops: CDR1 SGHRS, CDR2 YFSETQ. V lost 2 bases to trimming and J lost 0 bases; unmatched junction nucleotides: 1. CDR3 residues: CASSFGGDSYNEQFF. As DNA, the CDR3 is TGCGCCAGCAGCTTCGGGGGGGACTCCTACAATGAGCAGTTCTTC.

The rearrangement links TRBV5-1 to TRBJ2-7, with 14 bases identical to TRBD2. The CDR3 has 15 amino acids. V shed 4 bases, J shed 3 bases, and the junction held 3 bases outside the gene matches. Germline values: CDR1 SGHRS, CDR2 YFSETQ. The CDR3 spells CASSPGTSGGYEQYF. CDR3 sequence (DNA): TGCGCCAGCAGCCCGGGGACTAGCGGGGGCTACGAGCAGTACTTC. The whole variable domain, remainder taken from reference TRBV5-1 and TRBJ2-7, is KAGVTQTPRYLIKTRGQQVTLSCSPISGHRSVSWYQQTPGQGLQFLFEYFSETQRNKGNFPGRFSGRQFSNSRSEMNVSTLELGDSALYLCASSPGTSGGYEQYFGPGTRLTVT.

The gene calls are TRBV9 and TRBJ2-1; D gene ambiguous. The CDR3 is made up of 16 amino acids. V shed 6 bases and J shed 0 bases, with 16 bases lying between them. CDR1 SGDLS and CDR2 YYNGEE come from the germline V gene. CDR3 loop: CASIRTERSSYNEQFF. The CDR3 DNA sequence: TGTGCCAGCATCCGTACGGAGCGCAGCTCCTACAATGAGCAGTTCTTC.